Following are 17 T cell receptor beta chains from one sample sequenced in a study of blood T cell repertoires in COVID-19. Generated by immunoSEQ multiplex PCR, the TCRdb table keeps only in-frame clones and is missing some. The sample has tens of thousands of clones, about 86% seen once. Sequenced sample: peripheral blood. The origin of the receptors is a man between 60 and 70 years old with acute or convalescent COVID-19.

The chain uses TRBV28 and TRBJ1-4; 10 bases align to TRBD1. The V gene end was trimmed by 5 bases and the J gene end by 8 bases; junction bases not matched to a gene: 14. The CDR3 length is 17 residues. Germline V gives CDR1 MDHEN, CDR2 SYDVKM. The CDR3 here is CASSRDRGGRVSEKLFF. CDR3 coding DNA: TGTGCCAGCAGTAGGGACAGGGGTGGTCGGGTATCGGAAAAACTGTTTTTT.

The chain combines TRBV29-1 with TRBJ1-1, with TRBD1 identical over 7 bases. The CDR3 consists of 12 residues. Germline-derived CDR1 and CDR2 are SQVTM and ANQGSEA. The ends lost 7 bases at V and 2 bases at J; junction bases unmatched: 4. Here the CDR3 reads CSARQGNTEAFF. The CDR3 nucleotides read TGCAGCGCGAGACAGGGCAACACTGAAGCTTTCTTT.

The chain carries TRBV11-2 and TRBJ1-3; 7 nucleotides align to TRBD1. CDR1 is SGHAT, CDR2 FQNNGV, per germline. The CDR3 spans 17 residues. V lost 2 bases to trimming and J lost 0 bases; unmatched junction nucleotides: 7. CDR3 nucleotide sequence: TGTGCCAGCAGCTTAAGGGGACAGCGCTCCTCTGGAAACACCATATATTTT. This encodes CASSLRGQRSSGNTIYF.

As DNA, the CDR3 is TGTGCCAGCAGGAAAACTAGCGGGAGTATCGATGAGCAGTTCTTC. Translation: CASRKTSGSIDEQFF. The chain recombines TRBV7-2 with TRBJ2-1; 11 nucleotides agree with TRBD2. CDR1 and CDR2 from the germline V gene are SGHTA and FQGNSA. The J segment lost 8 bases and the V segment lost 6 bases, leaving 9 bases of the junction unmatched. The CDR3 totals 15 residues.

The V gene is TRBV6-1, the J gene TRBJ2-1; no reliable D call. Germline values: CDR1 MNHNS, CDR2 SASEGT. The germline V and J ends were trimmed by 2 bases and 9 bases, with 8 bases remaining between them. The CDR3 loop spans 12 amino acids. In DNA, the CDR3 is TGTGCCAGCAGTGAAATTTCCCTTGAGCAGTTCTTC. Translation gives CASSEISLEQFF.

A few counts support this clone. This sequence joins TRBV6-5 and TRBJ1-1, with TRBD1 matching over 9 bases. CDR1 is MNHEY, CDR2 SVGAGI, per germline. The CDR3 has 12 amino acids. The V and J ends lost 10 bases and 4 bases, in that order; junction bases with no gene match: 4. The CDR3 region is CATTTGGTEAFF. In nucleotides, the CDR3 is TGTGCCACCACGACAGGGGGCACTGAAGCTTTCTTT.

This clone has only one observation. The V call is TRBV2, the J call TRBJ1-3; TRBD1 matches at 7 bases. J was trimmed by 0 bases and V by 6 bases; bases with no gene match: 5. From germline, CDR1 is SNHLY and CDR2 FYNNEI. This CDR3 has 15 amino acids. For the CDR3, the DNA is TGTGCCAGCAGGCTGGACAGGTTCTCTGGAAACACCATATATTTT. Encoded protein: CASRLDRFSGNTIYF.

The chain is built from TRBV4-2 and TRBJ1-2, with a weak D call TRBD1 (5 bases). Deletions cut 1 base from V and 5 bases from J, with 14 bases between. The CDR3 spans 15 residues. Germline-derived CDR1 and CDR2 are LGHNA and YNFKEQ. For the CDR3, the DNA is TGTGCCAGCAGCCAAGCGGCGGGGGAAGATTATGGCTACACCTTC. It translates to CASSQAAGEDYGYTF.

The chain carries TRBV7-3 and TRBJ2-3, with 7 bases aligning to TRBD2. This CDR3 has 17 amino acids. The V segment lost 5 bases and the J segment 7 bases; nucleotides outside the gene matches: 18. CDR1 and CDR2 from the germline V gene are SGHTA and FQGTGA. This CDR3 is CASSPGFGGGTLNTQYF. The CDR3 nucleotides read TGTGCCAGCAGCCCCGGGTTTGGCGGGGGAACATTAAATACGCAGTATTTT.

This chain connects TRBV5-6 to TRBJ2-3, with TRBD2 matching 15 bases. Losses at the gene ends were 4 bases for V and 6 bases for J; bases not matched to a gene: 6. Germline CDR1 SGHDT, CDR2 YYEEEE. This CDR3 is 16 amino acids long. CDR3 in amino acids: CASSTGLAGGYDTQYF. In DNA form, the CDR3 reads TGTGCCAGCAGCACCGGACTAGCGGGGGGGTACGATACGCAGTATTTT.

The gene calls are TRBV5-6 and TRBJ2-1, with 10 bases fitting TRBD2. In germline, CDR1 is SGHDT, CDR2 YYEEEE. V trimming: 2 bases; J trimming: 13 bases; junction bases outside the gene matches: 9. The CDR3 is made up of 14 amino acids. In DNA, the CDR3 is TGTGCCAGCAGCTTTGAATTTCAGCGGGGGGGTCAGTTCTTC. Its translation is CASSFEFQRGGQFF.

The chain uses TRBV4-2 and TRBJ1-1, with 9 positions matching TRBD1. CDR1 and CDR2 (germline): LGHNA, YNFKEQ. J lost 5 bases, V lost 0 bases, and 7 bases had no gene match. This CDR3 region has 16 residues. For the CDR3, the DNA is TGTGCCAGCAGCCAAGATCCCAGGACAGGGGAAACTGAAGCTTTCTTT. Translation gives CASSQDPRTGETEAFF.

This clone was counted only a few times. The chain has TRBV6-1 and TRBJ2-1, with 15 bases identical to TRBD2. The CDR3 has 17 amino acids. Looked up from germline, CDR1 is MNHNS and CDR2 is SASEGT. After removal of 4 bases from V and 5 bases from J, the junction contained 6 bases not matched to a gene. CDR3 protein: CASSGPGTSGGNNEQFF. The CDR3 nucleotides are TGTGCCAGCAGTGGGCCGGGGACTAGCGGGGGGAACAATGAGCAGTTCTTC.

This rearrangement joins TRBV11-2 to TRBJ2-7; perhaps TRBD2 as D (7 bases). Between the trimmed V and J ends, which lost 4 bases and 0 bases, there was a span of 10 bases. This CDR3 spans 14 amino acids. From germline, CDR1 is SGHAT and CDR2 FQNNGV. The CDR3 DNA sequence: TGTGCCAGCAGCTGGGGAGGGGGCTCCTACGAGCAGTACTTC. Residues: CASSWGGGSYEQYF.

This rearrangement joins TRBV5-4 to TRBJ1-2; 7 bases map to TRBD1. Germline CDR1 is SGHNT and CDR2 is YYREEE (reference sequence). J was trimmed by 7 bases and V by 10 bases; bases with no gene match: 19. The CDR3 runs 15 residues. CDR3 in amino acids: CAARTGRERLSGYTF. The DNA for the CDR3 is TGTGCCGCTCGGACAGGCCGTGAGAGATTGAGTGGCTACACCTTC.

V usage is TRBV10-1 and J usage is TRBJ1-1; the match to TRBD1 covers 10 bases. Germline assignment: CDR1 WNHNN and CDR2 SYGVQD (reference sequence). With 5 bases clipped from V and 0 bases from J, the junction kept 6 bases outside the gene matches. This CDR3 has 16 amino acids. The CDR3 sequence: CASSRTGGTLNTEAFF. The DNA for the CDR3 is TGCGCCAGCAGTCGGACAGGGGGGACCCTGAACACTGAAGCTTTCTTT.

The chain combines TRBV6-5 with TRBJ1-4, with D possibly TRBD1 on 6 matching bases. Trimming removed 7 bases from V and 8 bases from J, with 17 bases in between. The V gene's germline CDR1 is MNHEY and CDR2 SVGAGI. This CDR3 spans 14 amino acids. The chain's CDR3 is CASTNGGAREKLFF. CDR3 DNA sequence: TGTGCCAGCACCAACGGGGGGGCTAGAGAAAAACTGTTTTTT.